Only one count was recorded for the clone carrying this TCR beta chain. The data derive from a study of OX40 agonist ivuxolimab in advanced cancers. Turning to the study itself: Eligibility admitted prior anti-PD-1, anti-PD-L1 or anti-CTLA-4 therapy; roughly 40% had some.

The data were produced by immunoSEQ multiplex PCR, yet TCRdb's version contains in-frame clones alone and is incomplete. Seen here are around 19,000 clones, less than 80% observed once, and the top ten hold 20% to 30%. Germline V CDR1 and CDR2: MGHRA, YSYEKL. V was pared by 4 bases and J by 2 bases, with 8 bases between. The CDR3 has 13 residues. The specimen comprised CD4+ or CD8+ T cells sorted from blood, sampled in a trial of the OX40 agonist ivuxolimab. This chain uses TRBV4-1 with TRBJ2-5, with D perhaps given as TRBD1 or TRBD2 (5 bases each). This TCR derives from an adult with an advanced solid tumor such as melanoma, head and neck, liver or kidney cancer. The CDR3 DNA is TGCGCCAGCAGCCGAGGGGAACAAGAGACCCAGTACTTC. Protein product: CASSRGEQETQYF.